Shown below are 23 T cell receptor beta chains from a single sample sequenced in a study of T-cell reconstitution after alpha-beta-depleted transplantation in children. Researchers prepared the TCRbeta library using unique molecular identifiers, the study reports. Via MiXCR, TCRdb re-called the PCR reads, giving one row per CDR3 protein. The sample consists of some 490,000 distinct CDR3 sequences, roughly an eighth of them appearing once. Material: PBMCs from the stem cell graft donor, obtained from the stem cell graft. Source of these receptors: a human donor who donated a stem cell graft to a child with combined immunodeficiency.

This chain uses TRBV7-3 with TRBJ2-1; 7 bases map to TRBD1. The CDR3 runs 14 residues. J was trimmed by 4 bases and V by 4 bases; bases with no gene match: 4. Germline V gives CDR1 SGHTA, CDR2 FQGTGA. The CDR3 sequence: CASSWGQNYNEQFF. The CDR3 nucleotides are TGTGCCAGCAGCTGGGGACAGAATTACAATGAGCAGTTCTTC.

This clonotype showed up many times. The V gene is TRBV20-1, the J gene TRBJ2-1; TRBD2 aligns across 9 bases. Germline-derived CDR1 and CDR2 are DFQATT and SNEGSKA (reference sequence). This CDR3 has 13 amino acids. J gave up 5 bases and V 1 base, and 0 bases lay outside the gene matches. DNA for the CDR3: TGCAGTGCTAGAGGACTAGCGGACAATGAGCAGTTCTTC. Amino acids: CSARGLADNEQFF.

The chain couples TRBV30 to TRBJ2-1; D gene unclear. The V gene lost 0 bases and the J gene lost 9 bases, with 12 bases spanning the gap. This CDR3 has 13 amino acids. Germline V CDR1 and CDR2: GTSNPN, SVGIG (reference sequence). CDR3 protein: CAWSVVIGFEQFF. The CDR3 bases are TGTGCCTGGAGTGTAGTCATAGGCTTTGAGCAGTTCTTC. The whole variable domain, remainder taken from reference TRBV30 and TRBJ2-1, is SQTIHQWPATLVQPVGSPLSLECTVEGTSNPNLYWYRQAAGRGLQLLFYSVGIGQISSEVPQNLSASRPQDRQFILSSKKLLLSDSGFYLCAWSVVIGFEQFFGPGTRLTVL.

This clonotype was observed a handful of times. The V call is TRBV6-2 or TRBV6-3, the J call TRBJ2-2; 8 bases map to TRBD1. V dropped 6 bases and J dropped 5; count of bases not matched to a gene: 8. The CDR3 is 15 amino acids. The germline gives CDR1 MNHEY, CDR2 SVGEGT. Here the CDR3 DNA reads TGTGCCAGCAGCACGGACAGGGCGGGGACCGGGGAGCTGTTTTTT. Translated, it gives CASSTDRAGTGELFF.

The rearrangement joins TRBV5-1 to TRBJ2-7; 9 nucleotides line up with TRBD2. The length of the CDR3 is 15 residues. After removal of 2 bases from V and 6 bases from J, the junction contained 9 bases not matched to a gene. CDR1 is SGHRS, CDR2 YFSETQ, per germline. The CDR3 DNA reads as TGCGCCAGCAGCTTTAGCGGGGGCCCTCCAAGCGAGCAGTACTTC. Translating gives CASSFSGGPPSEQYF.

This clonotype occurred a few times. The chain has TRBV7-9 and TRBJ2-1; D uncertain. Trimming left V 1 base short and J 5 bases short, with 6 bases between. This CDR3 has 13 amino acids. Germline CDR1 SEHNR, CDR2 FQNEAQ (reference sequence). This CDR3 is CASSLVADNEQFF. The DNA for the CDR3 is TGTGCCAGCAGCTTAGTGGCAGACAATGAGCAGTTCTTC.

A few counts support this clonotype. This chain connects TRBV12-3 or TRBV12-4 to TRBJ1-1; no reliable D call. This CDR3 is 14 amino acids long. V lost 2 bases and J lost 1, with 8 bases in between. The CDR3 sequence is CASSLSGRNTEAFF. CDR3 sequence (DNA): TGTGCCAGCAGTTTAAGCGGCCGGAACACTGAAGCTTTCTTT.

Only a few counts were recorded for this clonotype. The chain couples TRBV5-1 to TRBJ2-7; TRBD2 might be the D (6 bases). The ends were cut back, 1 base at V and 0 bases at J, with 14 bases in the middle. Germline V gene data show CDR1 as SGHRS and CDR2 as YFSETQ. This CDR3 is 16 amino acids long. The DNA of the CDR3 is TGCGCCAGCAGCTTGTTGGAGGGGCGAACCTCCTACGAGCAGTACTTC. It translates to CASSLLEGRTSYEQYF. Full variable domain (rest looked up from reference TRBV5-1 and TRBJ2-7): KAGVTQTPRYLIKTRGQQVTLSCSPISGHRSVSWYQQTPGQGLQFLFEYFSETQRNKGNFPGRFSGRQFSNSRSEMNVSTLELGDSALYLCASSLLEGRTSYEQYFGPGTRLTVT.

This clonotype showed up many times. The chain recombines TRBV10-3 with TRBJ2-7; 7 bases are shared with TRBD1. Losses at the gene ends were 5 bases for V and 3 bases for J; bases not matched to a gene: 7. The germline V gene encodes CDR1 ENHRY and CDR2 SYGVKD. The CDR3 runs 14 residues. The CDR3 sequence is CAISSPRQGYEQYF. CDR3 nucleotides: TGTGCCATCAGTAGTCCCCGACAGGGCTACGAGCAGTACTTC.

Only a few counts were recorded for this clonotype. V is TRBV18 and J is TRBJ2-7; D is tentatively TRBD1 or TRBD2 (6 bases each). V lost 3 bases and J 6 bases, leaving 21 bases between the germline ends. This CDR3 comprises 16 residues. Germline CDR1 reads KGHSH; CDR2 reads LQKENI. The CDR3 DNA is TGTGCCAGCTCACCGCCAAACGGAGGGGACAAGGTCGAGCAGTACTTC. Its translation is CASSPPNGGDKVEQYF.

This clonotype turned up a few times. The rearrangement joins TRBV3-1 to TRBJ2-7; 9 bases are shared with TRBD1. The CDR3 is made up of 15 amino acids. V lost 0 bases and J lost 6; bases outside the gene matches: 6. Germline CDR1 and CDR2: LGHDT and YNNKEL (reference sequence). The CDR3 spells CASSQDRRTGAEQYF. The CDR3 DNA follows: TGTGCCAGCAGCCAAGATAGGAGGACAGGGGCCGAGCAGTACTTC.

This clonotype was detected ten times or more. The chain uses TRBV29-1 and TRBJ2-2, with 8 bases lining up with TRBD1. Germline V gene sequence: CDR1 SQVTM, CDR2 ANQGSEA. The CDR3 spans 14 residues. The CDR3 nucleotides read TGCAGTGTTCAGACAGGGGTAGGCACCGGGGAGCTGTTTTTT. Its translation is CSVQTGVGTGELFF.

This chain uses TRBV7-9 with TRBJ2-7; 7 bases are shared with TRBD1. CDR1 is SEHNR, CDR2 FQNEAQ, per germline (reference sequence). This CDR3 comprises 14 residues. V lost 3 bases, J lost 1 base, and 3 bases stayed unmatched. The DNA for the CDR3 is TGTGCCAGCAGCTTTTTGGGACAGTCCTACGAGCAGTACTTC. It translates to CASSFLGQSYEQYF.

This clonotype has at least ten counts. The chain carries TRBV12-3 or TRBV12-4 and TRBJ1-1; a possible D gene is TRBD1 (5 bases). The CDR3 has 15 residues. V was trimmed by 6 bases and J by 4 bases, leaving 18 bases between them. CDR3 bases: TGTGCCAGCAGCCCCACCCGACAGTTTGGCACTGAAGCTTTCTTT. Amino acids: CASSPTRQFGTEAFF.

Turning to this clonotype: The junction does not match germline at one end; this may be a read error. This chain joins TRBV28 and TRBJ1-2, with 8 bases fitting TRBD1. The CDR3 has 14 residues. CDR1 and CDR2 from the germline V gene are MDHEN and SYDVKM. In DNA, the CDR3 is TGTGCCAGCAGAAGGCAGGGGGCTGGTTATGGCTGCACCTTC. Its protein product is CASRRQGAGYGCTF.

This clonotype occurred a few times. The chain carries TRBV27 and TRBJ2-7; D may be TRBD1 (6 bases). This CDR3 is built from 15 residues. Germline CDR1 is MNHEY and CDR2 is SMNVEV (reference sequence). The V gene lost 8 bases and the J gene lost 5 bases, with 22 bases spanning the gap. The CDR3, as DNA: TGTGCCAGCCGCCCGGCCGGACAGTCCTTCCACGAGCAGTACTTC. This sequence encodes CASRPAGQSFHEQYF.

This clonotype was seen just once. The junction departs from the called germline gene at one end, perhaps through a read error. This chain links TRBV11-1 with TRBJ2-1, with 14 bases that match TRBD2. Germline V gene sequence: CDR1 SGHAT, CDR2 FQDESV (reference sequence). The CDR3 has 19 residues. This CDR3 is CASSPRTSGGSSLLDERFF. The CDR3 nucleotides are TGTGCCAGCAGCCCGAGGACTAGCGGGGGGTCCTCCCTGTTGGATGAGCGGTTCTTC.

The rearrangement uses TRBV4-2 and TRBJ2-7; D perhaps matches TRBD1 (6 bases). CDR1 LGHNA and CDR2 YNFKEQ come from the germline V gene. The CDR3 length is 13 residues. V was pared by 1 base and J by 3 bases, with 7 bases between. The CDR3 loop is CASSQADSYEQYF. The CDR3 region has the DNA TGTGCCAGCAGCCAAGCGGACAGCTACGAGCAGTACTTC.

The V gene is TRBV9, the J gene TRBJ2-1; 8 positions agree with TRBD2. Looked up from germline, CDR1 is SGDLS and CDR2 is YYNGEE. V was clipped by 4 bases and J by 9 bases; unmatched bases: 12. The CDR3 is 15 amino acids. The CDR3 sequence is CASSPGGGHLGEQFF. In nucleotides, the CDR3 is TGTGCCAGCAGCCCTGGCGGGGGGCATCTGGGTGAGCAGTTCTTC.

In this sample, this clonotype turned up many times. CDR3 coding DNA: TGTGCCAGCAGCCCCTCCGACACCTACGAGCAGTACTTC. Protein: CASSPSDTYEQYF. The J gene is TRBJ2-7, the V gene TRBV11-1; D ambiguous. Germline V gives CDR1 SGHAT, CDR2 FQDESV (reference sequence). The CDR3 runs to 13 residues. Between the trimmed V and J ends, which lost 5 bases and 2 bases, there was a span of 10 bases. The variable domain in full, completed from reference TRBV11-1 and TRBJ2-7, reads EAEVAQSPRYKITEKSQAVAFWCDPISGHATLYWYRQILGQGPELLVQFQDESVVDDSQLPKDRFSAERLKGVDSTLKIQPAELGDSAMYLCASSPSDTYEQYFGPGTRLTVT.

This clonotype was seen a few times. The V call is TRBV4-3, the J call TRBJ1-4; 10 bases are shared with TRBD1. CDR3 length equals 15 residues. The J segment lost 10 bases and the V segment lost 4 bases, leaving 9 bases of the junction unmatched. Germline values: CDR1 LGHNA, CDR2 YSLEER. The CDR3 bases are TGCGCCAGCAGCCCTGGGGACAGGGGAGGAGGAAAACTGTTTTTT. It is translated as CASSPGDRGGGKLFF.

This clonotype was counted between two and nine times. This sequence joins TRBV6-5 and TRBJ1-1; D is uncertain. Germline V CDR1 and CDR2: MNHEY, SVGAGI. The CDR3 has 15 amino acids. The germline V and J ends were trimmed by 10 bases and 4 bases, with 22 bases remaining between them. For the CDR3, the DNA is TGTGCCACCTTAGTTACTGAGGCGGGTGGCACTGAAGCTTTCTTT. It translates to CATLVTEAGGTEAFF.

This clonotype was seen ten or more times. The DNA of the CDR3 is TGTGCCAGCAGTTCCCCCGGAGACTCCTACGAGCAGTACTTC. Translation gives CASSSPGDSYEQYF. The J gene is TRBJ2-7, the V gene TRBV12-3 or TRBV12-4; D gene uncertain. The CDR3 covers 14 residues. V was cut by 4 bases and J by 0 bases, with 10 bases left in between.